What follows are 22 T cell receptor beta chains derived from one specimen sequenced in a study of graft-versus-host responses after intestinal transplantation. Sequenced by immunoSEQ multiplex PCR; TCRdb stores in-frame clones only, minus some. The sample consists of about 90,000 clones, around 83% of them appearing once. These receptors have no known antigen. Source: unstimulated CD8+ T cells sorted from spleen or lymph node cells, taken before intestinal transplant. The receptors come from a human donor who received an intestinal transplant.

The V call is TRBV28, the J call TRBJ1-5; 7 nucleotides align to TRBD1. Per germline, CDR1 MDHEN and CDR2 SYDVKM. V shed 3 bases and J 5 bases; nucleotides not matched to a gene: 13. This CDR3 has 17 residues. CDR3: CASSFFLTGRMDQPQHF. The DNA of the CDR3 is TGTGCCAGCAGTTTTTTTCTGACAGGGCGAATGGATCAGCCCCAGCATTTT.

The CDR3 sequence is CASSSSGRRLADTQYF. The CDR3 DNA is TGTGCCAGCAGCTCTAGCGGGAGGAGGTTGGCAGATACGCAGTATTTT. V gene TRBV28 combines with J gene TRBJ2-3; 11 nucleotides align to TRBD2. V trimming: 6 bases; J trimming: 4 bases; junction bases outside the gene matches: 9. Per the germline V gene, CDR1 is MDHEN and CDR2 is SYDVKM. This CDR3 is built from 16 residues.

J is TRBJ1-2 and V is TRBV6-6, with D hard to call. Germline V gene lookup returns CDR1 MNHNY and CDR2 SVGAGI (reference sequence). The CDR3 sequence is 15 residues long. Trimming removed 0 bases at V and 3 bases at J, with 11 bases between. The chain's CDR3 is CASSYSQTSHYGYTF. In DNA form, the CDR3 reads TGTGCCAGCAGTTACTCGCAGACAAGTCACTATGGCTACACCTTC.

The J gene is TRBJ2-3, the V gene TRBV5-6, with no clear D. The CDR3 sequence is 13 residues long. The germline V gene encodes CDR1 SGHDT and CDR2 YYEEEE. Trimming took off 2 bases at V and 2 bases at J, with 6 bases between the two ends. CDR3 amino acids: CASSLGNTDTQYF. The CDR3 DNA follows: TGTGCCAGCAGCTTAGGGAACACAGATACGCAGTATTTT.

This rearrangement joins TRBV27 to TRBJ2-7, with D tentatively TRBD1 or TRBD2 (6 bases each). Looked up from germline, CDR1 is MNHEY and CDR2 is SMNVEV (reference sequence). The length of the CDR3 is 14 residues. The ends were cut back, 7 bases at V and 4 bases at J, with 17 bases in the middle. CDR3: CASTPLWGAYEQYF. The CDR3 DNA reads as TGTGCCAGCACCCCCCTGTGGGGGGCTTACGAGCAGTACTTC.

In this sample, this clone turned up once. The chain carries TRBV5-1 and TRBJ2-3; 11 nucleotides align to TRBD2. The V and J ends lost 0 bases and 2 bases, in that order; junction bases with no gene match: 8. This CDR3 is 18 amino acids long. CDR1 is SGHRS and CDR2 is YFSETQ in the germline V gene. CDR3 residues: CASSLASRTSGYTDTQYF. For the CDR3, the DNA is TGCGCCAGCAGCTTGGCCAGCCGGACTAGCGGGTACACAGATACGCAGTATTTT.

This clone was seen only once. The chain recombines TRBV7-8 with TRBJ2-1, with D hard to call. Germline CDR1 SGHVS, CDR2 FQNEAQ. The CDR3 sequence is 15 residues long. The V gene lost 5 bases and the J gene lost 0 bases, with 11 bases spanning the gap. CDR3 amino acids: CASSHALSSYNEQFF. The CDR3 nucleotides read TGTGCCAGCAGCCACGCACTGAGCTCCTACAATGAGCAGTTCTTC.

V usage is TRBV5-4 and J usage is TRBJ2-7; 8 bases fit TRBD2. Germline V gene sequence: CDR1 SGHNT, CDR2 YYREEE (reference sequence). The J segment lost 6 bases and the V segment lost 5 bases, leaving 1 base of the junction unmatched. The length of the CDR3 is 11 residues. The CDR3 DNA sequence: TGTGCCAGCAGTCGGGGGGGCGAGCAGTACTTC. It encodes CASSRGGEQYF. The variable domain in full, with the rest retrieved from reference TRBV5-4 and TRBJ2-7, is ETGVTQSPTHLIKTRGQQVTLRCSSQSGHNTVSWYQQALGQGPQFIFQYYREEENGRGNFPPRFSGLQFPNYSSELNVNALELDDSALYLCASSRGGEQYFGPGTRLTVT.

V gene TRBV9 combines with J gene TRBJ2-3; TRBD1 is a possible D gene (5 bases). The CDR3 runs to 15 residues. Germline assignment: CDR1 SGDLS and CDR2 YYNGEE. V was cut by 1 base and J by 2 bases, with 11 bases left in between. The CDR3 reads CASSVWGYYTDTQYF. The CDR3 bases are TGTGCCAGCAGCGTATGGGGCTACTACACAGATACGCAGTATTTT.

The chain is built from TRBV27 and TRBJ2-7, with 12 bases that match TRBD2. V shed 8 bases, J shed 2 bases, and the junction held 7 bases outside the gene matches. The length of the CDR3 is 15 residues. Germline loops: CDR1 MNHEY, CDR2 SMNVEV (reference sequence). Here the CDR3 reads CASSKGLAGTYEQYF. The CDR3 DNA sequence: TGTGCCAGCTCTAAAGGACTAGCGGGAACCTACGAGCAGTACTTC.

The rearrangement joins TRBV27 to TRBJ1-4, with no clear D. Germline V gene data show CDR1 as MNHEY and CDR2 as SMNVEV (reference sequence). V shed 1 base and J shed 0 bases, with 6 bases lying between them. The CDR3 consists of 15 residues. The CDR3 spells CASSLYYTTNEKLFF. For the CDR3, the DNA is TGTGCCAGCAGTTTATATTATACAACTAATGAAAAACTGTTTTTT.

The CDR3 DNA sequence: TGTGCCAGCAGGGGGCTGGACAATGAGCAGTTCTTC. Protein sequence: CASRGLDNEQFF. The V call is TRBV9, the J call TRBJ2-1; D might be TRBD1 (5 bases). Germline CDR1 reads SGDLS; CDR2 reads YYNGEE. Trimming took off 5 bases at V and 5 bases at J, with 8 bases between the two ends. The CDR3 sequence is 12 residues long. Full variable domain (outside the CDR3, taken from reference TRBV9 and TRBJ2-1): DSGVTQTPKHLITATGQRVTLRCSPRSGDLSVYWYQQSLDQGLQFLIQYYNGEERAKGNILERFSAQQFPDLHSELNLSSLELGDSALYFCASRGLDNEQFFGPGTRLTVL.

This chain uses TRBV19 with TRBJ1-5, with 7 bases aligning to TRBD1. The V segment lost 6 bases and the J segment 4 bases; nucleotides outside the gene matches: 3. The CDR3 has 13 residues. Germline lookup yields CDR1 LNHDA and CDR2 SQIVND (reference sequence). CDR3 region: CASSSTGNQPQHF. CDR3 in DNA: TGTGCCAGTAGCTCGACAGGGAATCAGCCCCAGCATTTT.

The chain is built from TRBV5-6 and TRBJ1-2; TRBD1 is a possible D gene (5 bases). Germline V gives CDR1 SGHDT, CDR2 YYEEEE. The CDR3 contains 15 residues. Trimming took 0 bases from V and 2 from J, leaving 11 bases between them. The CDR3 sequence is CASSLAGGANYGYTF. As DNA, the CDR3 is TGTGCCAGCAGCTTGGCCGGCGGGGCCAACTATGGCTACACCTTC.

This clone was picked up a small number of times. The chain uses TRBV15 and TRBJ1-5; TRBD1 aligns across 7 bases. This CDR3 comprises 16 residues. Losses at the gene ends were 0 bases for V and 6 bases for J; bases not matched to a gene: 8. Germline CDR1 and CDR2: LNHNV and YYDKDF (reference sequence). CDR3: CATSRDRAGGGQPQHF. The CDR3, as DNA: TGTGCCACCAGCAGAGATAGGGCAGGGGGTGGTCAGCCCCAGCATTTT.

The chain recombines TRBV15 with TRBJ2-7, with TRBD2 identical over 7 bases. There are 16 residues in the CDR3. Trimming at V came to 1 base and at J to 1 base, leaving 7 bases not matched to a gene. Germline CDR1 is LNHNV and CDR2 is YYDKDF (reference sequence). CDR3 sequence reads: CATSRGETSASYEQYF. The CDR3 DNA reads as TGTGCCACCAGCAGAGGAGAAACTAGCGCATCCTACGAGCAGTACTTC.

The chain recombines TRBV7-9 with TRBJ2-7; D not certain. Trimming stripped 5 bases from V and 4 bases from J, with 15 bases between. Germline V gene data show CDR1 as SEHNR and CDR2 as FQNEAQ (reference sequence). The CDR3 covers 14 residues. Written as DNA, the CDR3 is TGTGCCAGCAGCCCTCAGGACCGAATTTACGAGCAGTACTTC. Its translation: CASSPQDRIYEQYF.

The V call is TRBV4-1, the J call TRBJ1-1, with 10 bases lining up with TRBD1. Looked up from germline, CDR1 is MGHRA and CDR2 is YSYEKL. The J segment lost 11 bases and the V segment lost 0 bases, leaving 6 bases of the junction unmatched. This CDR3 has 14 residues. The chain's CDR3 is CASSQETGGNPAFF. CDR3 nucleotide sequence: TGCGCCAGCAGCCAAGAGACAGGGGGCAATCCGGCTTTCTTT.

The rearrangement links TRBV19 to TRBJ2-7; D may match TRBD1 or TRBD2 (5 bases each). CDR3 length: 13 residues. The V end lost 4 bases, the J end lost 3 bases, and 10 bases lay between the germline ends. CDR1 is LNHDA and CDR2 is SQIVND in the germline V gene (reference sequence). CDR3 in DNA: TGTGCCAGTAGTACCGGGACCCGCTACGAGCAGTACTTC. It yields the protein CASSTGTRYEQYF.

This sequence joins TRBV4-2 and TRBJ2-7; no reliable D call. Germline V gene sequence: CDR1 LGHNA, CDR2 YNFKEQ. The CDR3 is 17 amino acids. V dropped 2 bases and J dropped 4 bases, with 21 bases sitting between them. In DNA form, the CDR3 reads TGTGCCAGCAGCCAATTCGTCGACCCTACACATGAGTACGAGCAGTACTTC. It yields the protein CASSQFVDPTHEYEQYF.

This chain links TRBV5-1 with TRBJ1-2; D might be TRBD1 (5 bases). Germline V gene lookup returns CDR1 SGHRS and CDR2 YFSETQ. The CDR3 spans 15 residues. Deletions cut 1 base from V and 5 bases from J, with 15 bases between. CDR3 sequence reads: CASSLFDSGYYGYTF. DNA of the CDR3: TGCGCCAGCAGCTTGTTTGATTCAGGGTATTATGGCTACACCTTC.

This clone came up a few times. This rearrangement joins TRBV6-5 to TRBJ2-3; D not resolved. Germline CDR1 and CDR2: MNHEY and SVGAGI. The CDR3 has 12 amino acids. V was cut by 3 bases and J by 6 bases, with 7 bases left in between. As DNA, the CDR3 is TGTGCCAGCAGTTATCATGCGGATACGCAGTATTTT. Protein product: CASSYHADTQYF.